This entry lists 28 T cell receptor beta chains sequenced from one sample in a study of blood T cell repertoires in COVID-19. Measured with immunoSEQ multiplex PCR; TCRdb has only the in-frame clones, and not every one. The table shows 350,000 to 550,000 clones, with 80% to 90% occurring only once. The sequencing input was peripheral blood. The source is a woman aged 25 to 45 with acute or convalescent COVID-19.

V is TRBV6-5 and J is TRBJ1-1, with 9 bases that match TRBD1. V trimming: 6 bases; J trimming: 11 bases; junction bases outside the gene matches: 7. The CDR3 spans 12 residues. Germline-derived CDR1 and CDR2 are MNHEY and SVGAGI. As DNA, the CDR3 is TGTGCCAGCAGCGACACAGGGGGCGTGGCTTTCTTT. It is translated as CASSDTGGVAFF.

The chain combines TRBV5-1 with TRBJ2-1; 14 nucleotides line up with TRBD2. V shed 3 bases, J shed 6 bases, and the junction held 2 bases outside the gene matches. Germline V CDR1 and CDR2: SGHRS, YFSETQ. The CDR3 contains 15 residues. This CDR3 is CASSSTSGGANEQFF. Here the CDR3 DNA reads TGCGCCAGCAGCTCGACTAGCGGGGGGGCCAATGAGCAGTTCTTC.

The J gene is TRBJ2-7, the V gene TRBV4-2; 8 bases agree with TRBD2. Looked up from germline, CDR1 is LGHNA and CDR2 is YNFKEQ. The CDR3 runs to 16 residues. The trim removed 2 bases at V and 2 bases at J, leaving 8 bases unmatched. The CDR3 bases are TGTGCCAGCAGCCAATCCCCGGGGGGGCCGGCCTACGAGCAGTACTTC. This translates into CASSQSPGGPAYEQYF.

The J gene is TRBJ2-5, the V gene TRBV9, with TRBD2 identical over 8 bases. The CDR3 sequence is 13 residues long. V lost 3 bases to trimming and J lost 5 bases; unmatched junction nucleotides: 3. Germline values: CDR1 SGDLS, CDR2 YYNGEE. This chain's CDR3 is CASSAGGLETQYF. The CDR3 nucleotides are TGTGCCAGCAGCGCGGGGGGGCTGGAGACCCAGTACTTC.

With regard to this clone: This sample includes further DNA sequences coding for the same CDR3. The V call is TRBV24-1, the J call TRBJ2-2; 7 positions agree with TRBD1. The ends lost 4 bases at V and 0 bases at J; junction bases unmatched: 1. The CDR3 runs 15 residues. CDR1 is KGHDR and CDR2 is SFDVKD in the germline V gene. CDR3 nucleotide sequence: TGTGCCACCAGTGACGGGACAGCGAACACCGGGGAGCTGTTTTTT. Translation: CATSDGTANTGELFF.

The V and J genes are TRBV2 and TRBJ2-5; possible D gene TRBD2, 7 bases. This CDR3 comprises 14 residues. Germline CDR1 SNHLY, CDR2 FYNNEI. Trimming pared 6 bases from V and 2 bases from J, leaving 13 bases between. Written as DNA, the CDR3 is TGTGCCAGCAGCCCGCGGGGGCCACAAGAGACCCAGTACTTC. Translated: CASSPRGPQETQYF.

V and J are TRBV19 and TRBJ2-2, with 12 bases fitting TRBD2. This CDR3 is built from 16 residues. Germline CDR1 is LNHDA and CDR2 is SQIVND (reference sequence). Germline trimming cut 6 bases from V and 3 bases from J; bases unmatched to any gene: 5. The CDR3 protein is CASSPSGGAHTGELFF. The CDR3 DNA reads as TGTGCCAGTAGCCCTAGCGGGGGGGCACACACCGGGGAGCTGTTTTTT.

This chain links TRBV2 with TRBJ2-3; tentative D call: TRBD1 (6 bases). From germline, CDR1 is SNHLY and CDR2 FYNNEI. The length of the CDR3 is 16 residues. Between the trimmed V and J ends, which lost 3 bases and 0 bases, there was a span of 13 bases. CDR3 nucleotide sequence: TGTGCCAGCAGTGATCTTGGGACACCGAGCACAGATACGCAGTATTTT. This codes for CASSDLGTPSTDTQYF.

This clone was seen only once. The gene calls are TRBV5-6 and TRBJ2-1; D possibly corresponds to TRBD2 (6 bases). The CDR3 loop spans 13 amino acids. The germline CDR1 and CDR2 sequences are SGHDT and YYEEEE. V was shortened by 0 bases and J by 8 bases, with 9 bases between the two germline ends. CDR3 DNA sequence: TGTGCCAGCAGCTTGGGTAGGAGGGATGAGCAGTTCTTC. Protein sequence: CASSLGRRDEQFF.

The J gene is TRBJ2-1, the V gene TRBV24-1, with 7 bases lining up with TRBD1. Germline assignment: CDR1 KGHDR and CDR2 SFDVKD. CDR3 length equals 17 residues. V trimming: 9 bases; J trimming: 4 bases; junction bases outside the gene matches: 17. The CDR3 loop is CATQADRANFGYNEQFF. The DNA of the CDR3 is TGTGCCACCCAAGCCGACAGGGCCAATTTCGGTTACAATGAGCAGTTCTTC.

The rearrangement links TRBV9 to TRBJ1-4; 7 bases agree with TRBD1. This CDR3 spans 14 amino acids. The germline CDR1 and CDR2 sequences are SGDLS and YYNGEE. J gave up 6 bases and V 4 bases, and 6 bases lay outside the gene matches. The CDR3 protein is CASSTQGDDEKLFF. For the CDR3, the DNA is TGTGCCAGCAGCACGCAGGGGGACGATGAAAAACTGTTTTTT.

The chain links TRBV7-9 to TRBJ2-3, with 8 bases aligning to TRBD2. Germline trimming cut 4 bases from V and 2 bases from J; bases unmatched to any gene: 8. CDR3 length: 16 amino acids. Germline-derived CDR1 and CDR2 are SEHNR and FQNEAQ (reference sequence). The CDR3 nucleotides read TGTGCCAGCAGCTCCGCGACTAGCGCTTACACAGATACGCAGTATTTT. Encoded protein: CASSSATSAYTDTQYF.

This chain uses TRBV5-6 with TRBJ2-2; TRBD1 aligns across 9 bases. Germline loops: CDR1 SGHDT, CDR2 YYEEEE. V trimming: 4 bases; J trimming: 4 bases; junction bases outside the gene matches: 5. This CDR3 comprises 15 residues. This CDR3 is CASSPGTGSTGELFF. The CDR3 coding sequence is TGTGCCAGCAGCCCCGGGACAGGGAGCACCGGGGAGCTGTTTTTT.

This clone has only one observation. The V and J genes are TRBV11-3 and TRBJ2-1, with unresolved D. Germline V lookup: CDR1 SGHNT, CDR2 YENEEA. Trimming removed 3 bases at V and 10 bases at J, with 7 bases between. The CDR3 extends over 11 amino acids. CDR3 in amino acids: CASSFAEEQFF. CDR3 coding DNA: TGTGCCAGCAGCTTTGCAGAAGAGCAGTTCTTC.

The rearrangement links TRBV29-1 to TRBJ2-5; the D gene is possibly TRBD1 (6 bases). Per germline, CDR1 SQVTM and CDR2 ANQGSEA. V gave up 7 bases and J gave up 2 bases, with 17 bases separating them. The CDR3 sequence is 14 residues long. CDR3 nucleotides: TGCAGCGGGATAGACAGGAGTATTCAAGAGACCCAGTACTTC. Its protein product is CSGIDRSIQETQYF.

This chain joins TRBV10-2 and TRBJ2-5; D call uncertain. The CDR3 runs 13 residues. Trimming cost V 6 bases and J 4 bases, with 12 bases left between them. The germline V gene has CDR1 WSHSY and CDR2 SAAADI. The CDR3: CASSRLVGETQYF. CDR3 nucleotides: TGCGCCAGCAGCCGCCTAGTGGGAGAGACCCAGTACTTC.

This chain connects TRBV5-4 to TRBJ1-6; 11 bases align to TRBD1. Germline V gene lookup returns CDR1 SGHNT and CDR2 YYREEE (reference sequence). V gave up 4 bases and J gave up 7 bases; unmatched junction bases: 1. The length of the CDR3 is 14 residues. CDR3 nucleotide sequence: TGTGCCAGCAGCCGGGACAGGGGGAATTCACCCCTCCACTTT. Amino acids: CASSRDRGNSPLHF.

This chain joins TRBV11-2 and TRBJ2-1; D is unclear. This CDR3 region has 14 residues. Trimming removed 5 bases from V and 8 bases from J, with 16 bases in between. Germline-derived CDR1 and CDR2 are SGHAT and FQNNGV. CDR3 protein: CASSASPLIDEQFF. The DNA of the CDR3 is TGTGCCAGCAGCGCAAGCCCCTTGATAGATGAGCAGTTCTTC.

V is TRBV13 and J is TRBJ1-2; D is unclear. V was cut by 0 bases and J by 5 bases, with 7 bases left in between. The germline gives CDR1 PRHDT, CDR2 FYEKMQ (reference sequence). CDR3 length: 13 residues. CDR3 nucleotides: TGTGCCAGCAGCTTAGGGAGGCGGTATGGCTACACCTTC. This codes for CASSLGRRYGYTF.

The V gene is TRBV28, the J gene TRBJ2-4, with TRBD1 matching over 9 bases. Germline V CDR1 and CDR2: MDHEN, SYDVKM. The CDR3 totals 14 residues. V was pared by 5 bases and J by 8 bases, with 7 bases of the junction left unmatched. CDR3 bases: TGTGCCAGCAGTCCATCGACAGGGGGGGACATTCAGTACTTC. Amino acids: CASSPSTGGDIQYF.

Here the CDR3 DNA reads TGTGCCAGCAGCCAACGCCGGGCTAGCGGGGGGGCTACGCAGTATTTT. Its protein is CASSQRRASGGATQYF. The chain is built from TRBV3-1 (or the pseudogene TRBV3-2) and TRBJ2-3; 12 bases fit TRBD2. Per the germline V gene, CDR1 is LGHDT and CDR2 is YNNKEL (reference sequence). This CDR3 spans 16 amino acids. Losses at the gene ends were 2 bases for V and 8 bases for J; bases not matched to a gene: 8.

The gene calls are TRBV9 and TRBJ1-5; D is unclear. The germline V gene encodes CDR1 SGDLS and CDR2 YYNGEE. Between the trimmed V and J ends, which lost 0 bases and 4 bases, there was a span of 8 bases. CDR3 length: 14 residues. The chain's CDR3 is CASSVGSGNQPQHF. The CDR3 DNA is TGTGCCAGCAGCGTAGGTTCCGGGAATCAGCCCCAGCATTTT.

This chain links TRBV28 with TRBJ1-2; the D gene is possibly TRBD1 (5 bases). The germline V gene has CDR1 MDHEN and CDR2 SYDVKM. This CDR3 spans 15 amino acids. V lost 4 bases and J lost 6, with 18 bases in between. CDR3 DNA sequence: TGTGCCAGCAGTTCCTCGGGGGAGGGCCATCATGGCTACACCTTC. Its translation is CASSSSGEGHHGYTF.

The chain joins TRBV10-3 to TRBJ2-3; maybe TRBD2 (6 bases). V lost 3 bases and J 0 bases, leaving 19 bases between the germline ends. Germline-derived CDR1 and CDR2 are ENHRY and SYGVKD. The CDR3 runs to 18 residues. The CDR3 here is CAISDFSSGRTSTDTQYF. CDR3 bases: TGTGCCATCAGTGATTTCTCGTCAGGGAGGACCAGCACAGATACGCAGTATTTT.

This clone occurred a few times. The genes are TRBV5-6 and TRBJ2-5; 7 nucleotides agree with TRBD1. Germline CDR1 and CDR2: SGHDT and YYEEEE. CDR3 size: 14 residues. V dropped 1 base and J dropped 5; count of bases not matched to a gene: 5. The DNA for the CDR3 is TGTGCCAGCAGCTTGTACGGCAGGGGGGAGACCCAGTACTTC. Protein sequence: CASSLYGRGETQYF. Supplemented by reference TRBV5-6 and TRBJ2-5, the full variable domain reads DAGVTQSPTHLIKTRGQQVTLRCSPKSGHDTVSWYQQALGQGPQFIFQYYEEEERQRGNFPDRFSGHQFPNYSSELNVNALLLGDSALYLCASSLYGRGETQYFGPGTRLLVL.

The V and J genes are TRBV27 and TRBJ2-3; D perhaps matches TRBD1 (6 bases). This CDR3 is built from 15 residues. Trimming shortened V by 3 bases and J by 1 base, and 11 bases separated the two germline ends. CDR1 MNHEY and CDR2 SMNVEV come from the germline V gene (reference sequence). CDR3 bases: TGTGCCAGCAGTTTCTGGGGGCAGGGCACAGATACGCAGTATTTT. Translating it yields CASSFWGQGTDTQYF.

The chain uses TRBV7-9 and TRBJ1-2, with D perhaps matching TRBD1 (6 bases). Trimming took 4 bases from V and 7 from J, leaving 31 bases between them. Germline V gene sequence: CDR1 SEHNR, CDR2 FQNEAQ (reference sequence). This CDR3 comprises 19 residues. The CDR3 DNA follows: TGTGCCAGCAGCTATCCTTGGGTCTCTAACAGGGATGAGGTCAGTGGCTACACCTTC. Translation: CASSYPWVSNRDEVSGYTF.

CDR3 sequence reads: CASSPRTGATEKLFF. The CDR3, as DNA: TGCGCCAGCAGCCCTCGGACAGGGGCGACGGAAAAACTGTTTTTT. V gene TRBV5-1 combines with J gene TRBJ1-4; 9 bases align to TRBD1. CDR3 length: 15 residues. The trim removed 4 bases at V and 8 bases at J, leaving 9 bases unmatched. The germline gives CDR1 SGHRS, CDR2 YFSETQ.